This TCR beta chain appears in the sequencing data of a study of blood T cell repertoires in COVID-19. Trimming cost V 7 bases and J 6 bases; bases outside gene matches: 6. In germline, CDR1 is WSHSY, CDR2 SAAADI. The CDR3 runs 13 residues. Profiling relied on immunoSEQ multiplex PCR, and the TCRdb table lists in-frame clones only, not all of them. This sample has some 250,000 clones, with around 90% found just once. The receptor's source is a human donor in a cohort exposed to, infected with or recovered from COVID-19 (not recorded which). The donor label of this sample is uncertain. The sequenced sample consisted of PBMCs or T cells enriched from blood (not recorded which). This chain joins TRBV10-2 and TRBJ1-5; 7 positions match TRBD1. CDR3 coding DNA: TGCGCCAGCATGGGACACAGGGGTCAGCCCCAGCATTTT. Residues: CASMGHRGQPQHF.